This T cell receptor (beta chain) was documented in a study of technical replicates of blood from several donors. This CDR3 has 16 amino acids. V was pared by 5 bases and J by 4 bases, with 10 bases of the junction left unmatched. Looked up from germline, CDR1 is LNHDA and CDR2 is SQIVND (reference sequence). Some clones are missing from TCRdb's copy, which holds only in-frame ones; the method was immunoSEQ multiplex PCR. The top ten hold 0.21% of the sample, which has fewer than 110,000 clones, under 96% seen once. Sequencing was done on a sample of T cells isolated from PBMCs. The chain has TRBV19 and TRBJ2-1; TRBD2 matches at 8 bases. The clonotype comes from a human donor in good health. The CDR3 reads CASSLLAGRGYNEQFF. The CDR3 region has the DNA TGTGCCAGTAGTCTTTTAGCGGGGAGGGGGTACAATGAGCAGTTCTTC. Full variable domain (remainder filled in from reference TRBV19 and TRBJ2-1): DGGITQSPKYLFRKEGQNVTLSCEQNLNHDAMYWYRQDPGQGLRLIYYSQIVNDFQKGDIAEGYSVSREKKESFPLTVTSAQKNPTAFYLCASSLLAGRGYNEQFFGPGTRLTVL.